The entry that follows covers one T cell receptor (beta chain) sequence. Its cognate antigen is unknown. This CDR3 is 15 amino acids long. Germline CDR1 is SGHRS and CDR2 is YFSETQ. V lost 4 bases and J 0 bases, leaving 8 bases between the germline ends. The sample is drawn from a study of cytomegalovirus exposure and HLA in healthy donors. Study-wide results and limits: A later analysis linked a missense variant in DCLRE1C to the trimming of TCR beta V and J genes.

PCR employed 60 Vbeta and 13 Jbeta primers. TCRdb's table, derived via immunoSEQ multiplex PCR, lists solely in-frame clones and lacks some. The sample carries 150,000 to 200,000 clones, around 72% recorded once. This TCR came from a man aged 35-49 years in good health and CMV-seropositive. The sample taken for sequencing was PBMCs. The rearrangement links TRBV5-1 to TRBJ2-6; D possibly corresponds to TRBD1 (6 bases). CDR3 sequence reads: CASSRTASGANVLTF. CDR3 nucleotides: TGCGCCAGCAGCAGGACAGCCTCTGGGGCCAACGTCCTGACTTTC.